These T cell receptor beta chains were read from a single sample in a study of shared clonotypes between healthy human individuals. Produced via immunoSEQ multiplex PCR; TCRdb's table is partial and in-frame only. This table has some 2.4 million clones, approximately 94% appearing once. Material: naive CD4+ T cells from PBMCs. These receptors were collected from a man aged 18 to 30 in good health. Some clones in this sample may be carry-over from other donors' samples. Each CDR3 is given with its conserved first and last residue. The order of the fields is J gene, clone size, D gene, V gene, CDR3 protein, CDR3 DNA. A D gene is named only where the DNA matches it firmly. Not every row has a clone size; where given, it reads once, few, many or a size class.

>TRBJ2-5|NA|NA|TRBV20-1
CSAPGRETQYF
TGCAGTGCTCCAGGGAGGGAGACCCAGTACTTC
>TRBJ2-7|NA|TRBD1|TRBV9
CASSDRDREDEQYF
TGTGCCAGCAGCGACCGGGACAGGGAGGACGAGCAGTACTTC
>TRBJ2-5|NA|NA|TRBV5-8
CASTRGENQETQYF
TGTGCCAGCACTCGAGGAGAGAATCAAGAGACCCAGTACTTC
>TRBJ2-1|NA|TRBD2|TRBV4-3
CASSQDGAPLASTYNEQFF
TGCGCCAGCAGCCAAGATGGGGCCCCACTAGCGTCAACCTACAATGAGCAGTTCTTC
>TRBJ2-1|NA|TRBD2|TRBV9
CASSGLAGTSYNEQFF
TGTGCCAGCAGCGGTTTAGCGGGCACCTCCTACAATGAGCAGTTCTTC
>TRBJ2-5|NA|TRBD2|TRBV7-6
CASSLGLAGGQETQYF
TGTGCCAGCAGCTTAGGGCTAGCGGGAGGCCAAGAGACCCAGTACTTC
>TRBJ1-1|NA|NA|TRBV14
CASSRALNTEAFF
TGTGCCAGCAGCCGTGCACTTAACACTGAAGCTTTCTTT
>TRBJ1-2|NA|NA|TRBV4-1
CASSQPQPGRKTGGYTF
TGCGCCAGCAGCCAACCCCAACCGGGACGCAAGACAGGTGGCTACACCTTC
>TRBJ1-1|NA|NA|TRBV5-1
CASGRDPNTEAFF
TGCGCCAGCGGCAGGGATCCGAACACTGAAGCTTTCTTT
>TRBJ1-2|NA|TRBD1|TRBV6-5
CATNFNRGPNYGYTF
TGTGCCACCAACTTCAACAGGGGCCCGAACTATGGCTACACCTTC
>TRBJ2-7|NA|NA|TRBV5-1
CASSWDQGTFEQYF
TGCGCCAGCAGCTGGGACCAGGGGACTTTTGAGCAGTACTTC
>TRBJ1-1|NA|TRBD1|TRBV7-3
CASSLMDRGGTEAFF
TGTGCCAGCAGCTTAATGGACAGGGGGGGAACTGAAGCTTTCTTT
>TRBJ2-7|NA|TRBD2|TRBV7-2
CASSRDIAGGSTTYEQYF
TGTGCCAGCAGCCGGGATATAGCGGGAGGTTCCACGACCTACGAGCAGTACTTC
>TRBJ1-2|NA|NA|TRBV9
CASSVETASYGYTF
TGTGCCAGCAGCGTAGAAACCGCCAGCTATGGCTACACCTTC
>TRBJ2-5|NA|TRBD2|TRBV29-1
CSVKGASGGGGPEETQYF
TGCAGCGTGAAAGGAGCCAGCGGGGGAGGAGGGCCTGAAGAGACCCAGTACTTC
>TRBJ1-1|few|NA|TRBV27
CASRGITENTEAFF
TGTGCCAGTAGGGGGATTACAGAGAACACTGAAGCTTTCTTT
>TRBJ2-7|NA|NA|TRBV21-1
CASSTGGYEQYF
TGTGCCAGCAGCACCGGGGGATACGAGCAGTACTTC
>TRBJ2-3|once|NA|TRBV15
CATSSPSSASYDTQYF
TGTGCCACCAGCAGCCCAAGTTCGGCTAGCTACGATACGCAGTATTTT
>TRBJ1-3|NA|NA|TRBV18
CASSPPRENTIYF
TGTGCCAGCTCACCACCCAGGGAGAACACCATATATTTT
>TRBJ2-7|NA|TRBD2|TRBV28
CASSSSLAGTSGRAYEQYF
TGTGCCAGCAGTTCCTCGCTAGCCGGGACTAGCGGGAGGGCCTACGAGCAGTACTTC
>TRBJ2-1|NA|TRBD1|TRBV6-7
CASSYQWDRGYNEQFF
TGTGCCAGCAGTTACCAGTGGGACAGGGGATACAATGAGCAGTTCTTC
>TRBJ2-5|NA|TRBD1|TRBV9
CASSARGTVQETQYF
TGTGCCAGCAGCGCAAGAGGGACAGTACAAGAGACCCAGTACTTC
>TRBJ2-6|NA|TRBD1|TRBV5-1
CASSLFGDRGRVGANVLTF
TGCGCCAGCAGCTTGTTCGGCGACAGGGGGCGCGTTGGGGCCAACGTCCTGACTTTC
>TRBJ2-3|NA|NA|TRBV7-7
CASSQTGGSTDTQYF
TGTGCCAGCAGCCAGACAGGAGGGAGCACAGATACGCAGTATTTT
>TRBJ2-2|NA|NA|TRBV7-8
CASSSIVNTGTPENTGELFF
TGTGCCAGCAGCTCGATAGTTAACACCGGGACACCTGAGAACACCGGGGAGCTGTTTTTT
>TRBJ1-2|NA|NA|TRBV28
CASSSFGGYTF
TGTGCCAGCAGCAGCTTCGGGGGCTACACCTTC
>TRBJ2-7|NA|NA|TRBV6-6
CASSSPGGYEQYF
TGTGCCAGCAGTTCACCTGGGGGCTACGAGCAGTACTTC
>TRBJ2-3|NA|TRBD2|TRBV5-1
CASSLLPSGGSGYITSGTQYF
TGCGCCAGCAGCCTACTCCCCTCGGGCGGGAGTGGGTATATCACGTCGGGTACGCAGTATTTT
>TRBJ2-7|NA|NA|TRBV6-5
CATGGAAPYEQYF
TGTGCCACAGGGGGGGCGGCGCCCTACGAGCAGTACTTC
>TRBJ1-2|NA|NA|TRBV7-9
CASSLPQGGSFYGYTF
TGTGCCAGCAGCTTACCCCAAGGAGGGTCCTTCTATGGCTACACCTTC
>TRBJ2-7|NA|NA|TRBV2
CASSDPRSYEQYF
TGTGCCAGCAGTGACCCCCGCAGTTACGAGCAGTACTTC
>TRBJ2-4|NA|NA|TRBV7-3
CASSLNSENIQYF
TGTGCCAGCAGCTTGAACAGCGAAAACATTCAGTACTTC
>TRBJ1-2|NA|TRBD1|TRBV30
CARGQGNYGYTF
TGTGCCCGAGGACAGGGAAACTATGGCTACACCTTC
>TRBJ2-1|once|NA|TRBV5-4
CASRAGSYNEQFF
TGTGCCAGCAGGGCCGGCTCCTACAATGAGCAGTTCTTC
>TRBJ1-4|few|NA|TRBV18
CASSPVSDEKLFF
TGTGCCAGCTCACCAGTTTCAGATGAAAAACTGTTTTTT
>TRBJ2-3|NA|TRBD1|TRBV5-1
CASSLTGARTDTQYF
TGCGCCAGCAGCTTAACAGGGGCCCGCACAGATACGCAGTATTTT
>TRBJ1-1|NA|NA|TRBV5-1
CASSLDPMGANTEAFF
TGCGCCAGCAGCTTGGACCCAATGGGGGCCAACACTGAAGCTTTCTTT
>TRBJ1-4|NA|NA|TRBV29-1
CSVETDEKLFF
TGCAGCGTTGAGACAGATGAAAAACTGTTTTTT
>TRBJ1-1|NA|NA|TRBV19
CASRREKRITNTEAFF
TGTGCCAGTCGGCGAGAAAAAAGGATTACGAACACTGAAGCTTTCTTT
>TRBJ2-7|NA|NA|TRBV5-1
CASSLDGNEQYF
TGCGCCAGCAGCTTGGATGGAAACGAGCAGTACTTC
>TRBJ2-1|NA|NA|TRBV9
CASSVGQINEQFF
TGTGCCAGCAGCGTAGGGCAGATCAATGAGCAGTTCTTC
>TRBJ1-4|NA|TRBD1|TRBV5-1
CASSSTGQGGEKLFF
TGCGCCAGCAGCTCGACTGGACAGGGAGGGGAAAAACTGTTTTTT
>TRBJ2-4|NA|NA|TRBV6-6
CATSFGPGSKNIQYF
TGTGCCACCTCATTTGGGCCCGGGAGCAAAAACATTCAGTACTTC
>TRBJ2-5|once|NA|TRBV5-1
CASSPDTFTETQYF
TGCGCCAGCAGCCCGGACACGTTTACAGAGACCCAGTACTTC
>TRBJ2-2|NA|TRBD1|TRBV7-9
CASSSRDRNTGELFF
TGTGCCAGCAGCTCTCGGGACAGAAACACCGGGGAGCTGTTTTTT
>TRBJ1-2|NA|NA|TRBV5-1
CASSSSGANGYTF
TGCGCCAGCAGCTCCTCGGGGGCGAATGGCTACACCTTC
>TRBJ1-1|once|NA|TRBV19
CASSILWQTNTEAFF
TGTGCCAGTAGTATTCTCTGGCAGACGAACACTGAAGCTTTCTTT
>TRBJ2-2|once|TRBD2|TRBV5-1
CASSAFPSGNTGELFF
TGCGCCAGCAGCGCTTTCCCTAGCGGGAACACCGGGGAGCTGTTTTTT
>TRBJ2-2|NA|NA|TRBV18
CASSPRIGDNTGELFF
TGTGCCAGCTCACCAAGGATAGGGGACAACACCGGGGAGCTGTTTTTT
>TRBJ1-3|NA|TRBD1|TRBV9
CASSVDLQGQGNTIYF
TGTGCCAGCAGCGTAGATCTACAGGGGCAGGGAAACACCATATATTTT
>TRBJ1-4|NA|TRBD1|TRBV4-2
CASSRDREKLFF
TGTGCCAGCAGCCGGGACAGAGAAAAACTGTTTTTT
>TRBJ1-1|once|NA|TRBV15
CATSRQQRTGRGEAFF
TGTGCCACCAGCAGACAACAAAGGACCGGGAGGGGTGAAGCTTTCTTT
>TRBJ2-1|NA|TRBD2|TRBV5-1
CASSLRGVGRAVSYNEQFF
TGCGCCAGCAGCTTGAGAGGGGTAGGGAGGGCGGTGTCCTACAATGAGCAGTTCTTC
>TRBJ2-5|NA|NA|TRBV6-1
CASSYFGVGETQYF
TGTGCCAGCAGCTATTTCGGGGTGGGGGAGACCCAGTACTTC